These 5 T cell receptor beta chains originate from one sample sequenced in a study of molecular identifiers for immune sequencing clone quantification. TCRdb used MiXCR to reprocess the PCR reads, holding one entry per CDR3 protein. The table lists about half a million distinct CDR3 sequences, roughly 26% of them singletons. The sequenced sample consisted of naive CD8+ T cells from blood, with Jurkat cell RNA spiked in. Documented subset: FACS-sorted CD8+CD4-CCR7+CD45RA+ naive T cells. Receptors originate from a human donor in good health. Some libraries in this study had Jurkat cell RNA spiked in.

This clonotype was seen ten or more times. V and J are TRBV7-6 and TRBJ2-5; D is possibly TRBD2 (6 bases). The V gene's germline CDR1 is SGHVS and CDR2 FNYEAQ. The CDR3 consists of 15 residues. The germline V and J ends were trimmed by 4 bases and 4 bases, with 16 bases remaining between them. The CDR3 reads CASSSGEWRGETQYF. For the CDR3, the DNA is TGTGCCAGCAGCTCCGGGGAGTGGAGGGGAGAGACCCAGTACTTC.

This clonotype was counted only a few times. The V gene is TRBV6-6, the J gene TRBJ2-2; tentatively, D is TRBD1 or TRBD2 (6 bases each). Germline V lookup: CDR1 MNHNY, CDR2 SVGAGI (reference sequence). The CDR3 is 15 residues long. V was trimmed by 0 bases and J by 3 bases, leaving 8 bases between them. The CDR3 loop reads CASSYSRGDTGELFF. In DNA, the CDR3 is TGTGCCAGCAGTTACTCGAGGGGGGACACCGGGGAGCTGTTTTTT.

V is TRBV6-2 or TRBV6-3 and J is TRBJ1-6; TRBD1 matches 9 bases. The CDR3 totals 20 residues. Trimming removed 6 bases from V and 1 base from J; junction bases left unmatched: 16. The germline gives CDR1 MNHEY, CDR2 SVGEGT. CDR3 protein: CASRDNRDRDVESYNSPLHF. CDR3 sequence (DNA): TGTGCCAGCAGGGACAACCGGGACAGGGATGTGGAGTCCTATAATTCACCCCTCCACTTT.

For this clonotype: A junction boundary mismatches the germline segment, possibly from a read error. The CDR3 DNA reads as TGCGCCAGCAGCCAAGGACAGGGCTATCAGTCCCAGCATTTT. Translation: CASSQGQGYQSQHF. V is TRBV4-3 and J is TRBJ1-5; 7 nucleotides agree with TRBD1. The CDR3 totals 14 residues. CDR1 and CDR2 from the germline V gene are LGHNA and YSLEER.

This clonotype was seen more than once but under ten times. Here the CDR3 DNA reads TGTGCCAGCAGTTACTACAGCACAGATACGCAGTATTTT. It codes for CASSYYSTDTQYF. The chain has TRBV6-6 and TRBJ2-3, with no clear D. V lost 1 base to trimming and J lost 0 bases, with 2 bases between them. Germline loops: CDR1 MNHNY, CDR2 SVGAGI (reference sequence). The CDR3 runs to 13 residues.